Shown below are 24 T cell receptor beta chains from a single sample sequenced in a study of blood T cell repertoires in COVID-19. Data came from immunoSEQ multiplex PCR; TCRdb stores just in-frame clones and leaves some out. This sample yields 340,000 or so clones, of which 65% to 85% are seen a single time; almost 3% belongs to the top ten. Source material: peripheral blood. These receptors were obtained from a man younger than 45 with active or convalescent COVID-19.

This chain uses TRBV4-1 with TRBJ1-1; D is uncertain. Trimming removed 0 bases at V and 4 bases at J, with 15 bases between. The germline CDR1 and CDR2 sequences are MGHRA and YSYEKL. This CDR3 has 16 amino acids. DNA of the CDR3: TGCGCCAGCAGCCAAGAAGGTGAGGGATGGGTCACTGAAGCTTTCTTT. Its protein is CASSQEGEGWVTEAFF.

The CDR3 protein is CAWTRDFYEQYF. CDR3 DNA: TGTGCCTGGACTCGGGACTTCTACGAGCAGTACTTC. The chain carries TRBV30 and TRBJ2-7, with D possibly TRBD2 on 6 matching bases. Trimming took off 4 bases at V and 3 bases at J, with 10 bases between the two ends. CDR3 length: 12 amino acids. The germline CDR1 and CDR2 sequences are GTSNPN and SVGIG (reference sequence).

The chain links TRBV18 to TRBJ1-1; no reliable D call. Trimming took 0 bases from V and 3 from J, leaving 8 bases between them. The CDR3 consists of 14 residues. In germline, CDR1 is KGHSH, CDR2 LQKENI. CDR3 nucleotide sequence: TGTGCCAGCTCACCACCGTCCACTTACACTGAAGCTTTCTTT. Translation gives CASSPPSTYTEAFF.

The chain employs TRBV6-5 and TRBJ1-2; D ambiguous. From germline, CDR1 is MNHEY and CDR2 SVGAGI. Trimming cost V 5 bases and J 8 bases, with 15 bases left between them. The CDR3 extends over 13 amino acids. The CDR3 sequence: CASSLPGRGGYTF. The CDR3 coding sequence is TGTGCCAGCAGTCTTCCTGGACGAGGGGGCTACACCTTC.

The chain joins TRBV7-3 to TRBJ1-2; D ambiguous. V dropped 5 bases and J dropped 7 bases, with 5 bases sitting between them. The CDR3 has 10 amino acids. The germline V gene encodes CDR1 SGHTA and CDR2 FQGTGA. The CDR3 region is CASSPGGYTF. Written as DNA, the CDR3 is TGTGCCAGCAGCCCCGGTGGCTACACCTTC.

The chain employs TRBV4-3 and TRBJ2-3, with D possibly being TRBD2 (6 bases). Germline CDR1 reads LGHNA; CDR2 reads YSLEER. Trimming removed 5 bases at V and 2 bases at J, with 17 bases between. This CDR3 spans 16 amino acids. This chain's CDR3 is CASSFLSGVPTDTQYF. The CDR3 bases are TGCGCCAGCAGCTTTCTTTCGGGGGTGCCCACAGATACGCAGTATTTT.

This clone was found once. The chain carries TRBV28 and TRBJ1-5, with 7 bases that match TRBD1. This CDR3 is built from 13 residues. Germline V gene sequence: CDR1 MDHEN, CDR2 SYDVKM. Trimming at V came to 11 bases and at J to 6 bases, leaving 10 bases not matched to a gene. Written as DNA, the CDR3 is TGTGCCGCTCGACAGGGAGTCGGTCAGCCCCAGCATTTT. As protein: CAARQGVGQPQHF.

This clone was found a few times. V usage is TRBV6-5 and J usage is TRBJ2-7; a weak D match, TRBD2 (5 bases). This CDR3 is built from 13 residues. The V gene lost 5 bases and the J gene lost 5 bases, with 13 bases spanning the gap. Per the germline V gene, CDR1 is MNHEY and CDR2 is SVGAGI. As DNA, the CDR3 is TGTGCCAGCAGTACTCAAAGGGAGCACGAGCAGTACTTC. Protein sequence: CASSTQREHEQYF.

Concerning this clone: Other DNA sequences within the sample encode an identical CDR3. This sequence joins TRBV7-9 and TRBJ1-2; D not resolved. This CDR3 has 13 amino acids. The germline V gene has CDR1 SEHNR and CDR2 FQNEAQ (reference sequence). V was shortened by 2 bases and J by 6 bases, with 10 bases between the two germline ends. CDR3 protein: CASSLSGFDGYTF. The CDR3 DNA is TGTGCCAGCAGCTTATCCGGGTTTGATGGCTACACCTTC.

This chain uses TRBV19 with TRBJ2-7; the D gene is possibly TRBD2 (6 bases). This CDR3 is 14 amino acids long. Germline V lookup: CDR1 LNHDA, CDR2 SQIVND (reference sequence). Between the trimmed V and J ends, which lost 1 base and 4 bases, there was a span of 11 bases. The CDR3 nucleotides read TGTGCCAGTAGTATAGCGGGAGACTTTTACGAGCAGTACTTC. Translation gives CASSIAGDFYEQYF. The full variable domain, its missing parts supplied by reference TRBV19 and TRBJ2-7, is DGGITQSPKYLFRKEGQNVTLSCEQNLNHDAMYWYRQDPGQGLRLIYYSQIVNDFQKGDIAEGYSVSREKKESFPLTVTSAQKNPTAFYLCASSIAGDFYEQYFGPGTRLTVT.

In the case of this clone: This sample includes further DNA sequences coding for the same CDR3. The CDR3 loop is CASSLAGGRGEQYF. The CDR3 DNA is TGTGCCAGCAGCTTGGCAGGGGGCCGGGGCGAGCAGTACTTC. The V call is TRBV5-8, the J call TRBJ2-7; 8 nucleotides line up with TRBD1. Per germline, CDR1 SGHTS and CDR2 YDEGEE. The J segment lost 6 bases and the V segment lost 0 bases, leaving 5 bases of the junction unmatched. This CDR3 spans 14 amino acids.

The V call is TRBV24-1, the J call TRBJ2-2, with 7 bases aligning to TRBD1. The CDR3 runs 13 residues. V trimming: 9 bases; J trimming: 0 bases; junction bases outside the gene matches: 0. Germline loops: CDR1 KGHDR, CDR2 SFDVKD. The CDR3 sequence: CATGTANTGELFF. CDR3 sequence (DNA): TGTGCCACCGGGACAGCGAACACCGGGGAGCTGTTTTTT.

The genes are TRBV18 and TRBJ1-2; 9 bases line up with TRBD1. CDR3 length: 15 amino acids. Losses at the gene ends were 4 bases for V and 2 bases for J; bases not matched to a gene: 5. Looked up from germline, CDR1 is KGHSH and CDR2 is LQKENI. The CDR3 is CASSLGGTGNYGYTF. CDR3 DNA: TGTGCCAGCTCACTCGGGGGGACAGGGAACTATGGCTACACCTTC.

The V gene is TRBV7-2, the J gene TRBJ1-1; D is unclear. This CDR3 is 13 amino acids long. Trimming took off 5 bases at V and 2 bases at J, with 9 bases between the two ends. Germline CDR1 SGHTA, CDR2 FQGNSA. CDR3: CASSPQDNTEAFF. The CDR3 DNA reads TGTGCCAGCAGCCCTCAGGATAACACTGAAGCTTTCTTT.

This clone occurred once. CDR3 region: CASSQVVGGDTGELFF. The CDR3 coding sequence is TGTGCCAGCAGCCAAGTTGTTGGGGGGGATACCGGGGAGCTGTTTTTT. The gene calls are TRBV4-2 and TRBJ2-2, with TRBD2 matching over 7 bases. In germline, CDR1 is LGHNA, CDR2 YNFKEQ. V dropped 1 base and J dropped 5; count of bases not matched to a gene: 7. CDR3 length: 16 residues.

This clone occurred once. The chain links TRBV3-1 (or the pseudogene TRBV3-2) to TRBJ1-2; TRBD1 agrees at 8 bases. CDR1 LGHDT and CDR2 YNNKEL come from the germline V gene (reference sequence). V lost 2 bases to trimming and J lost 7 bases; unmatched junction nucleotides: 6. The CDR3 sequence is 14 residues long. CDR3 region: CASSQPGQVVGYTF. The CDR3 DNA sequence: TGTGCCAGCAGCCAACCGGGACAGGTGGTTGGCTACACCTTC.

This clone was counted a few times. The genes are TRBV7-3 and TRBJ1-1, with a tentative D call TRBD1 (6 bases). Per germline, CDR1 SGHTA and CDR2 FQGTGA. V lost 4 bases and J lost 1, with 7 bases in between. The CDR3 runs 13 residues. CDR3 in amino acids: CASSYRENTEAFF. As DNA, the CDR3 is TGTGCCAGCAGCTACAGGGAGAACACTGAAGCTTTCTTT.

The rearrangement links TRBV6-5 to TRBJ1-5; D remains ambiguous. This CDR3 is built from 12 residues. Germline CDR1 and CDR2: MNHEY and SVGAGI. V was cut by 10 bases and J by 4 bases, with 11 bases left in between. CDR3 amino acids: CATSTGNQPQHF. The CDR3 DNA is TGTGCCACCTCGACGGGAAATCAGCCCCAGCATTTT.

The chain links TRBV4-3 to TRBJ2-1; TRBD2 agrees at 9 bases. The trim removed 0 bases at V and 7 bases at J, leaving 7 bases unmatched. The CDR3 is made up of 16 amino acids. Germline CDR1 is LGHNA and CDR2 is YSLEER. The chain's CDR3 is CASSQDPAGGVNEQFF. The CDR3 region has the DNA TGCGCCAGCAGCCAAGATCCAGCGGGGGGAGTTAATGAGCAGTTCTTC.

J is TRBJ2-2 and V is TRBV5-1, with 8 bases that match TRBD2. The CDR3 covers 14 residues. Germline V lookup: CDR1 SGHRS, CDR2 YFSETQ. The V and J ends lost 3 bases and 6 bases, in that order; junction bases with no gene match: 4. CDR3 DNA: TGCGCCAGCAGCTCAGGGACTAGGTCCGGGGAGCTGTTTTTT. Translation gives CASSSGTRSGELFF.

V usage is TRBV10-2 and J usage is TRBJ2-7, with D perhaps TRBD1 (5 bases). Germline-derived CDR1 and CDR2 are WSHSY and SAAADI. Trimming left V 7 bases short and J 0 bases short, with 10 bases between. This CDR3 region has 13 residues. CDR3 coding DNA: TGCGCCAGCAAGCAGGGAAACTCCTACGAGCAGTACTTC. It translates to CASKQGNSYEQYF.

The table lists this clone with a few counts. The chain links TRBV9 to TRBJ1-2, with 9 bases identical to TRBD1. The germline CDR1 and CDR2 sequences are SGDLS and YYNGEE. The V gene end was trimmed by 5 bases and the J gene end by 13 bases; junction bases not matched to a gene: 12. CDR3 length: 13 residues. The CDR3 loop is CASRPYRGRLSTF. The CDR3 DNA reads TGTGCCAGCAGACCTTACAGGGGGCGGCTTAGCACCTTC.

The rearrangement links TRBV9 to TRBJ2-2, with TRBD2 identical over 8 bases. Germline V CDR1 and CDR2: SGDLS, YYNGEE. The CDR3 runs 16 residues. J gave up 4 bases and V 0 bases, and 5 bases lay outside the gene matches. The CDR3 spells CASSVGSGGITGELFF. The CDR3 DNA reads TGTGCCAGCAGCGTAGGGAGCGGGGGTATCACCGGGGAGCTGTTTTTT. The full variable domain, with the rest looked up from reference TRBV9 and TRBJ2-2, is DSGVTQTPKHLITATGQRVTLRCSPRSGDLSVYWYQQSLDQGLQFLIQYYNGEERAKGNILERFSAQQFPDLHSELNLSSLELGDSALYFCASSVGSGGITGELFFGEGSRLTVL.

CDR3 amino acids: CASAFRAPYEQYF. The CDR3 DNA sequence: TGTGCCAGTGCATTCCGCGCCCCCTACGAGCAGTACTTC. V and J are TRBV19 and TRBJ2-7, with unresolved D. The CDR3 covers 13 residues. The V gene lost 8 bases and the J gene lost 2 bases, with 13 bases spanning the gap. Germline CDR1 is LNHDA and CDR2 is SQIVND (reference sequence).